Listed here are 7 T cell receptor beta chains from one sample, sequenced in a study of vaccination and CD4 T cells after COVID-19. Their target antigens are unknown. An Oncomine TCR Beta short-read assay was used to sequence the DNA from cultured CD4+ T cells. MiXCR, applied by TCRdb to the PCR reads, yields one record per CDR3 protein. Of 6,600 or so distinct CDR3 sequences listed, approximately 42% are singletons. Indicated treatment: roughly 10-day PBMC culture with coronavirus spike peptide pools or control peptides (ViraFEST assay). The sequencing sample was made of CD4+ T cells from blood, cultured in vitro. These receptors were obtained from a human donor who had recovered from COVID-19.

The J gene is TRBJ2-5, the V gene TRBV7-3; D perhaps matches TRBD1 (5 bases). V was trimmed by 6 bases and J by 2 bases, leaving 10 bases between them. Germline V gene data show CDR1 as SGHTA and CDR2 as FQGTGA. This CDR3 contains 13 residues. CDR3 nucleotide sequence: TGTGCCAGCAGTAGGGCAGGGCAAGAGACCCAGTACTTC. It specifies CASSRAGQETQYF.

The CDR3 DNA follows: TGTGCCAGCAGCAGCACAGGGGCCAATTCACCCCTCCACTTT. As protein: CASSSTGANSPLHF. The J gene is TRBJ1-6, the V gene TRBV7-9; 7 bases are shared with TRBD1. The CDR3 has 14 residues. V gave up 5 bases and J gave up 7 bases; unmatched junction bases: 5. Germline CDR1 SEHNR, CDR2 FQNEAQ (reference sequence).

In its sample, this clonotype was seen a few times. CDR3 sequence reads: CSAQRGSNQPQHF. The CDR3 DNA reads as TGCAGTGCTCAGCGGGGGAGCAATCAGCCCCAGCATTTT. The rearrangement links TRBV20-1 to TRBJ1-5, with a possible D match to TRBD1 (5 bases). The CDR3 spans 13 residues. Germline V gene lookup returns CDR1 DFQATT and CDR2 SNEGSKA (reference sequence). The V gene lost 5 bases and the J gene lost 1 base, with 9 bases spanning the gap.

The count of this clonotype is one. The CDR3 coding sequence is TGCGCCACAATAGGGGAGAACTATGGCTACACCTTC. Residues: CATIGENYGYTF. This chain links TRBV10-2 with TRBJ1-2, with D maybe TRBD1 (5 bases). V lost 10 bases to trimming and J lost 2 bases, with 11 bases between them. The CDR3 is made up of 12 amino acids. Germline assignment: CDR1 WSHSY and CDR2 SAAADI.

CDR3 bases: TGTGCCAGTAGTATTGGACTAGCGGGACCGGAGACCCAGTACTTC. This translates into CASSIGLAGPETQYF. The chain recombines TRBV19 with TRBJ2-5; 12 bases fit TRBD2. The CDR3 is 15 residues long. V shed 3 bases and J 5 bases; nucleotides not matched to a gene: 4. Per germline, CDR1 LNHDA and CDR2 SQIVND (reference sequence).

This clonotype showed up just a few times. This chain uses TRBV20-1 with TRBJ2-5, with 11 bases fitting TRBD2. Losses at the gene ends were 6 bases for V and 1 base for J; bases not matched to a gene: 10. Germline CDR1 DFQATT, CDR2 SNEGSKA (reference sequence). This CDR3 has 16 amino acids. The CDR3 DNA reads as TGCAGTGCCAGCTCCCCAACTAGCGGGGGCCAAGAGACCCAGTACTTC. Translation: CSASSPTSGGQETQYF.

The chain has TRBV10-3 and TRBJ2-7; the match to TRBD1 covers 8 bases. CDR3 length equals 17 residues. After removal of 6 bases from V and 1 base from J, the junction contained 14 bases not matched to a gene. The germline V gene has CDR1 ENHRY and CDR2 SYGVKD. The CDR3 bases are TGTGCCATCAGCGAAGAAAAACAGGGGGGAACGTCCTACGAGCAGTACTTC. It translates to CAISEEKQGGTSYEQYF.